Following are 24 T cell receptor beta chains from one sample sequenced in a study of memory CD4+ T cells and cytomegalovirus serostatus. The table came from immunoSEQ multiplex PCR; TCRdb's copy has only in-frame clones and leaves some out. Here the sample spans about 60,000 clones, over 70% being singletons. Single viable CD3+CD4+CD8-CD45RO+ cells were sorted as the memory CD4+ T cells. Input material: memory CD4+ T cells from blood. The receptors originated from an adult in good health and CMV-seropositive.

The CDR3 here is CASKTGSQPQHF. The CDR3 DNA reads as TGTGCCAGCAAGACAGGATCGCAGCCCCAGCATTTT. The chain is built from TRBV28 and TRBJ1-5, with D perhaps TRBD1 (6 bases). The germline V and J ends were trimmed by 7 bases and 7 bases, with 11 bases remaining between them. CDR1 and CDR2 (germline): MDHEN, SYDVKM. The CDR3 covers 12 residues.

This chain connects TRBV9 to TRBJ2-7; the D is unclear. Germline-derived CDR1 and CDR2 are SGDLS and YYNGEE. CDR3 length: 14 residues. The V end lost 0 bases, the J end lost 4 bases, and 11 bases lay between the germline ends. The CDR3, as DNA: TGTGCCAGCAGCGTAGGAATAGGGCTTTACGAGCAGTACTTC. As protein: CASSVGIGLYEQYF. Full variable domain (rest looked up from reference TRBV9 and TRBJ2-7): DSGVTQTPKHLITATGQRVTLRCSPRSGDLSVYWYQQSLDQGLQFLIQYYNGEERAKGNILERFSAQQFPDLHSELNLSSLELGDSALYFCASSVGIGLYEQYFGPGTRLTVT.

The chain joins TRBV19 to TRBJ1-5; D uncertain. The CDR3 spans 14 residues. CDR1 is LNHDA and CDR2 is SQIVND in the germline V gene (reference sequence). The germline V and J ends were trimmed by 7 bases and 5 bases, with 15 bases remaining between them. CDR3 nucleotides: TGTGCCAGTACTGGTCGGGGAAGAGATCAGCCCCAGCATTTT. Its translation: CASTGRGRDQPQHF.

The count of this clone is one. The DNA for the CDR3 is TGTGCCAGCAGTCCTCGGAGCAGCTCCTACGAGCAGTACTTC. Protein: CASSPRSSSYEQYF. This rearrangement joins TRBV27 to TRBJ2-7; D uncertain. The CDR3 is 14 amino acids. Trimming took off 5 bases at V and 0 bases at J, with 11 bases between the two ends. CDR1 and CDR2 (germline): MNHEY, SMNVEV (reference sequence).

This rearrangement joins TRBV29-1 to TRBJ2-2; D is uncertain. Germline CDR1 reads SQVTM; CDR2 reads ANQGSEA. This CDR3 region has 14 residues. V was trimmed by 1 base and J by 5 bases, leaving 11 bases between them. CDR3 region: CSVEGPAPTGELFF. CDR3 DNA sequence: TGCAGCGTTGAAGGGCCAGCGCCGACCGGGGAGCTGTTTTTT.

V gene TRBV19 combines with J gene TRBJ1-5, with TRBD1 as a possible D gene (5 bases). Germline-derived CDR1 and CDR2 are LNHDA and SQIVND (reference sequence). This CDR3 is 15 amino acids long. Trimming took off 2 bases at V and 2 bases at J, with 10 bases between the two ends. CDR3 DNA: TGTGCCAGTAGTATATCGGGGGTTCGCAATCAGCCCCAGCATTTT. Amino acids: CASSISGVRNQPQHF.

This chain joins TRBV2 and TRBJ1-1, with 7 bases lining up with TRBD1. With 1 base clipped from V and 5 bases from J, the junction kept 4 bases outside the gene matches. CDR1 is SNHLY and CDR2 is FYNNEI in the germline V gene. This CDR3 region has 14 residues. The chain's CDR3 is CASSEVDRRTEAFF. The DNA for the CDR3 is TGTGCCAGCAGTGAAGTGGACAGGCGGACTGAAGCTTTCTTT.

The chain links TRBV6-6 to TRBJ1-5, with a weak D call TRBD1 (5 bases). Germline CDR1 MNHNY, CDR2 SVGAGI (reference sequence). This CDR3 is 14 amino acids long. Trimming pared 6 bases from V and 9 bases from J, leaving 18 bases between. CDR3 nucleotides: TGTGCCAGCAGAAGGGACCGCCCCGAGGGGCCCCAGCATTTT. It codes for CASRRDRPEGPQHF.

This chain connects TRBV5-1 to TRBJ2-3; the D gene is possibly TRBD2 (5 bases). The V gene's germline CDR1 is SGHRS and CDR2 YFSETQ. This CDR3 region has 15 residues. With 4 bases removed from V and 4 bases from J, the gap between germline ends came to 16 bases. DNA of the CDR3: TGCGCCAGCAGCGGAAGCGGTTACGGTCCAGATACGCAGTATTTT. This translates into CASSGSGYGPDTQYF.

The V and J genes are TRBV5-4 and TRBJ2-1; 12 nucleotides agree with TRBD2. The CDR3 totals 16 residues. V was clipped by 4 bases and J by 10 bases; unmatched bases: 12. Germline V gives CDR1 SGHNT, CDR2 YYREEE (reference sequence). For the CDR3, the DNA is TGTGCCAGCAGCGTAGGGGCGACTAGCGGGAGTAACGAGCAGTTCTTC. Translated, it gives CASSVGATSGSNEQFF.

The chain employs TRBV5-1 and TRBJ2-2, with a weak D call TRBD2 (6 bases). V was pared by 5 bases and J by 0 bases, with 11 bases between. This CDR3 spans 15 amino acids. CDR1 and CDR2 (germline): SGHRS, YFSETQ. The CDR3 coding sequence is TGCGCCAGCAGAATAGGGACTGCGAACACCGGGGAGCTGTTTTTT. Translated, it gives CASRIGTANTGELFF. Complete variable domain (other parts from reference TRBV5-1 and TRBJ2-2): KAGVTQTPRYLIKTRGQQVTLSCSPISGHRSVSWYQQTPGQGLQFLFEYFSETQRNKGNFPGRFSGRQFSNSRSEMNVSTLELGDSALYLCASRIGTANTGELFFGEGSRLTVL.

The chain uses TRBV4-1 and TRBJ2-2; TRBD2 is a possible D gene (7 bases). Germline values: CDR1 MGHRA, CDR2 YSYEKL. The length of the CDR3 is 16 residues. The germline V and J ends were trimmed by 2 bases and 4 bases, with 14 bases remaining between them. In nucleotides, the CDR3 is TGCGCCAGCAGCCAACGGAGCGGGACACTCACCGGGGAGCTGTTTTTT. It specifies CASSQRSGTLTGELFF.

This sequence joins TRBV7-8 and TRBJ1-1, with D unclear. The CDR3 is made up of 11 amino acids. CDR1 and CDR2 (germline): SGHVS, FQNEAQ. V lost 1 base and J 5 bases, leaving 2 bases between the germline ends. The CDR3 region is CASSLGTEAFF. The CDR3 DNA reads as TGTGCCAGCAGCTTAGGGACTGAAGCTTTCTTT.

The chain is built from TRBV11-2 and TRBJ1-2; D is ambiguous. From germline, CDR1 is SGHAT and CDR2 FQNNGV. The CDR3 is made up of 13 amino acids. V was clipped by 5 bases and J by 2 bases, with 9 bases between them. The DNA of the CDR3 is TGTGCCAGCAGCCATGACGGGAACTATGGCTACACCTTC. Translating gives CASSHDGNYGYTF.

This clone was observed a few times. The V gene is TRBV28, the J gene TRBJ2-7; the match to TRBD1 covers 9 bases. The V segment lost 6 bases and the J segment 3 bases; nucleotides outside the gene matches: 6. CDR1 and CDR2 from the germline V gene are MDHEN and SYDVKM. This CDR3 comprises 14 residues. This CDR3 is CASRGTGIDYEQYF. The CDR3 DNA reads TGTGCCAGCAGGGGGACAGGGATAGACTACGAGCAGTACTTC.

The gene calls are TRBV5-6 and TRBJ2-5; 10 nucleotides match TRBD2. This CDR3 spans 15 amino acids. Losses at the gene ends were 1 base for V and 4 bases for J; bases not matched to a gene: 4. Per germline, CDR1 SGHDT and CDR2 YYEEEE. For the CDR3, the DNA is TGTGCCAGCAGCTTGCCTAGCGGGAGCCGAGAGACCCAGTACTTC. The encoded protein is CASSLPSGSRETQYF.

This chain connects TRBV7-2 to TRBJ2-6, with unresolved D. This CDR3 is built from 18 residues. V was trimmed by 3 bases and J by 1 base, leaving 16 bases between them. Per the germline V gene, CDR1 is SGHTA and CDR2 is FQGNSA. Here the CDR3 reads CASSLKGTALSGANVLTF. CDR3 bases: TGTGCCAGCAGCTTGAAGGGTACAGCGTTGTCTGGGGCCAACGTCCTGACTTTC. The complete variable domain, with remaining parts taken from reference TRBV7-2 and TRBJ2-6, reads GAGVSQSPSNKVTEKGKDVELRCDPISGHTALYWYRQSLGQGLEFLIYFQGNSAPDKSGLPSDRFSAERTGGSVSTLTIQRTQQEDSAVYLCASSLKGTALSGANVLTFGAGSRLTVL.

The chain combines TRBV7-9 with TRBJ2-3, with D perhaps TRBD1 (5 bases). CDR3 length: 12 residues. CDR1 and CDR2 (germline): SEHNR, FQNEAQ (reference sequence). Trimming cost V 5 bases and J 7 bases, with 10 bases left between them. For the CDR3, the DNA is TGTGCCAGCAGCGTTACAGGTTATACGCAGTATTTT. This translates into CASSVTGYTQYF.

The chain links TRBV29-1 to TRBJ2-5; a weak D match, TRBD1 (6 bases). The V end was cut by 8 bases, the J end by 5 bases, with 15 bases between. Germline V CDR1 and CDR2: SQVTM, ANQGSEA. This CDR3 comprises 12 residues. The CDR3 sequence is CSITGQGETQYF. CDR3 in DNA: TGCAGCATCACAGGGCAAGGGGAGACCCAGTACTTC.

The rearrangement joins TRBV4-1 to TRBJ2-5; D is unclear. The germline V gene has CDR1 MGHRA and CDR2 YSYEKL. The CDR3 length is 13 residues. Trimming took off 7 bases at V and 5 bases at J, with 14 bases between the two ends. Here the CDR3 DNA reads TGCGCCAGCACGCCAAGTAGAAGGGAGACCCAGTACTTC. The encoded protein is CASTPSRRETQYF.

A few counts support this clone. The genes are TRBV6-5 and TRBJ1-3, with 8 bases matching TRBD1. The CDR3 is made up of 15 amino acids. V trimming: 5 bases; J trimming: 4 bases; junction bases outside the gene matches: 7. Germline assignment: CDR1 MNHEY and CDR2 SVGAGI. The CDR3 bases are TGTGCCAGCAGTACTAAGAGACAGGGGGGAAACACCATATATTTT. Translated, it gives CASSTKRQGGNTIYF.

This chain links TRBV5-1 with TRBJ1-1; D is uncertain. Trimming stripped 0 bases from V and 3 bases from J, with 9 bases between. The germline CDR1 and CDR2 sequences are SGHRS and YFSETQ. This CDR3 region has 14 residues. CDR3 amino acids: CASSLGSADTEAFF. DNA for the CDR3: TGCGCCAGCAGCTTGGGGTCAGCGGACACTGAAGCTTTCTTT.

V usage is TRBV7-2 and J usage is TRBJ2-3; D might be TRBD1 or TRBD2, each matching 6 bases. The germline CDR1 and CDR2 sequences are SGHTA and FQGNSA. The length of the CDR3 is 17 residues. Trimming took off 6 bases at V and 1 base at J, with 20 bases between the two ends. In DNA form, the CDR3 reads TGTGCCAGCAGTCGCCTTTCCGGGGGCCGCGGCACAGATACGCAGTATTTT. It is translated as CASSRLSGGRGTDTQYF.

The J gene is TRBJ2-3, the V gene TRBV7-2; TRBD2 agrees at 10 bases. This CDR3 spans 15 amino acids. Per germline, CDR1 SGHTA and CDR2 FQGNSA. Trimming at V came to 6 bases and at J to 2 bases, leaving 5 bases not matched to a gene. The CDR3 DNA reads as TGTGCCAGCAGTCGACTAGCGGGTTACACAGATACGCAGTATTTT. Encoded protein: CASSRLAGYTDTQYF.